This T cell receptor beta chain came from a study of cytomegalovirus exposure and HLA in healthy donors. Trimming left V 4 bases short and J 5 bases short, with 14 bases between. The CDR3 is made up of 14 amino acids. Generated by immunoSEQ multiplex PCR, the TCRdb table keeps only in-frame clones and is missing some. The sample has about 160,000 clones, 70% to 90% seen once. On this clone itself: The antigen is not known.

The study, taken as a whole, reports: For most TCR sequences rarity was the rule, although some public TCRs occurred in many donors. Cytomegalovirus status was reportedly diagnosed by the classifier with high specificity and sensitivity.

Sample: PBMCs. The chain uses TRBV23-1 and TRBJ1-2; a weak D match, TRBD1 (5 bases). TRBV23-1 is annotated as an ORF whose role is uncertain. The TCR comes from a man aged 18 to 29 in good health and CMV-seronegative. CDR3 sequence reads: CASSPDSSLYGYTF. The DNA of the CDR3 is TGCGCCAGCAGTCCCGACAGCTCGCTATATGGCTACACCTTC.